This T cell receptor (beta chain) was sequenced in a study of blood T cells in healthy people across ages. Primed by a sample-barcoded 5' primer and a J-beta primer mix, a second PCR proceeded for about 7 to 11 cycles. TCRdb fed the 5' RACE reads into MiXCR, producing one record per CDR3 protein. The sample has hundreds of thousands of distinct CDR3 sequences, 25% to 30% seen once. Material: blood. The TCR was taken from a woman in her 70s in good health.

The CDR3 DNA reads as TGTGCCAGCAGTAGTTTCTCTGGAAACACCATATATTTT. It encodes CASSSFSGNTIYF. The chain is built from TRBV6-5 and TRBJ1-3; unclear D gene. The CDR3 runs to 13 residues. With 5 bases removed from V and 0 bases from J, the gap between germline ends came to 5 bases. From germline, CDR1 is MNHEY and CDR2 SVGAGI.